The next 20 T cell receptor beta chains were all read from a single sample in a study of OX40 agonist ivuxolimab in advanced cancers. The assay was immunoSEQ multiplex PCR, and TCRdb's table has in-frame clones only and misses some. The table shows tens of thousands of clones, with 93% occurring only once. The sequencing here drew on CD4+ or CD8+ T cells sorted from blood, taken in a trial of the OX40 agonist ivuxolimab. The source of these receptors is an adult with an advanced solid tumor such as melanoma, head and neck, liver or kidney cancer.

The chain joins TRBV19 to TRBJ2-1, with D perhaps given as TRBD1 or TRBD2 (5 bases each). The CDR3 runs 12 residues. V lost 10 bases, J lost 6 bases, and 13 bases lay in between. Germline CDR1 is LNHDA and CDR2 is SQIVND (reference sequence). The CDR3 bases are TGTGCCACCCGGGACCAGCCCAATGAGCAGTTCTTC. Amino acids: CATRDQPNEQFF.

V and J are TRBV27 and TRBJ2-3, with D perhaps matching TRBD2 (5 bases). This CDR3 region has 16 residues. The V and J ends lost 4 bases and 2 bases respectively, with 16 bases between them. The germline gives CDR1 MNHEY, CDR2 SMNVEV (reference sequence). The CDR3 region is CASSSPAEFNTDTQYF. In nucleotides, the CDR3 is TGTGCCAGCAGTTCCCCAGCGGAGTTTAACACAGATACGCAGTATTTT.

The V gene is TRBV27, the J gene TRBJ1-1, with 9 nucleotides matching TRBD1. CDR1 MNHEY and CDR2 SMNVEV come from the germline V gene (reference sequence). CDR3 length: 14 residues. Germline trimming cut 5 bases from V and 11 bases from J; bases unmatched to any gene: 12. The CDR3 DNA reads TGTGCCAGCAGTAGACAGGGGGGTATCTTAGGGGCTTTCTTT. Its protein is CASSRQGGILGAFF.

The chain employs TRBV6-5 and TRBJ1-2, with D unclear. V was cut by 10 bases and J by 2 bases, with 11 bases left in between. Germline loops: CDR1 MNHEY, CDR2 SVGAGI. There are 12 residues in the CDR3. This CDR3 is CATETGNYGYTF. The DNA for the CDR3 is TGTGCCACGGAGACGGGAAACTATGGCTACACCTTC.

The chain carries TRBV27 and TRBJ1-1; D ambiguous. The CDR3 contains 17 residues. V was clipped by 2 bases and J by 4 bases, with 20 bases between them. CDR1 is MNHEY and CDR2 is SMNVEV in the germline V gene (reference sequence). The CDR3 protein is CASSLNVGSGGSTEAFF. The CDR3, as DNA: TGTGCCAGCAGTTTAAACGTAGGCTCAGGTGGGAGCACTGAAGCTTTCTTT.

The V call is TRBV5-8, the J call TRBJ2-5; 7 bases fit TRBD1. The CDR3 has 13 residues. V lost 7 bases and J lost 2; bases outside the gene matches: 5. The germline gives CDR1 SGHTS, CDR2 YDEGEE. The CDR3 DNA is TGTGCCAGCCTACAGGGGCTTCAAGAGACCCAGTACTTC. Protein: CASLQGLQETQYF.

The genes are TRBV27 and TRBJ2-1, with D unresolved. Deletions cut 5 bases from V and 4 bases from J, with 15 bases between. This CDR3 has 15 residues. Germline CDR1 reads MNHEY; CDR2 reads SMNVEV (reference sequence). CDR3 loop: CASSPDGDPYNEQFF. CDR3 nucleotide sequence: TGTGCCAGCAGTCCAGACGGCGACCCATACAATGAGCAGTTCTTC.

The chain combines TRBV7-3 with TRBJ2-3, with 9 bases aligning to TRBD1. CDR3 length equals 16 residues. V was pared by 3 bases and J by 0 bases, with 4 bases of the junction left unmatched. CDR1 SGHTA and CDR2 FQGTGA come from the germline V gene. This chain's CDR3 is CASSFGTGSSTDTQYF. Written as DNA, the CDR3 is TGTGCCAGCAGCTTCGGGACAGGGTCTAGCACAGATACGCAGTATTTT.

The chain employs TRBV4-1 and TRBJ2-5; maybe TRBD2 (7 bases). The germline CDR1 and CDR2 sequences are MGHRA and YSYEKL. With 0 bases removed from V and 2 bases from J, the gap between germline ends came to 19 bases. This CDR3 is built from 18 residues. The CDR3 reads CASSQDLGALAAQETQYF. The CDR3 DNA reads TGCGCCAGCAGCCAAGATTTGGGGGCCCTAGCGGCTCAAGAGACCCAGTACTTC.

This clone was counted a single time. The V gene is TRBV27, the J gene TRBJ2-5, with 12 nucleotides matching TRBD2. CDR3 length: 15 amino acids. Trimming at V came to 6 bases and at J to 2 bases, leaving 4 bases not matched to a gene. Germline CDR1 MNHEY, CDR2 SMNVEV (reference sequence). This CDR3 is CASRTSGRLQETQYF. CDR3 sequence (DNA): TGTGCCAGCAGGACTAGCGGGAGACTGCAAGAGACCCAGTACTTC.

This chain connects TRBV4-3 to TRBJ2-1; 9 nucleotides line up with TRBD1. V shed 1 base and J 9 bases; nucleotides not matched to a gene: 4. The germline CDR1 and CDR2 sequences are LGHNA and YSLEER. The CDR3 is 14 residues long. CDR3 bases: TGCGCCAGCAGCCAAGTCGGGACAGGGTTTGAGCAGTTCTTC. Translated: CASSQVGTGFEQFF.

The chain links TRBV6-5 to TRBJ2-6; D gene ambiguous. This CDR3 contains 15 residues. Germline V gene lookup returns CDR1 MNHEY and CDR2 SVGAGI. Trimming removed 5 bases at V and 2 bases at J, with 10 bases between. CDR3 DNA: TGTGCCAGCAGTCCACGGTCCCCTGGGGCCAACGTCCTGACTTTC. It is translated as CASSPRSPGANVLTF.

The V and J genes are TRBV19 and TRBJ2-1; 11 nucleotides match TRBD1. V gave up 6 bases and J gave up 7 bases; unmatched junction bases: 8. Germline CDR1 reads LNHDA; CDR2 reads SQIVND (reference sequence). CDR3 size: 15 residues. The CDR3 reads CASSSRDRGANEQFF. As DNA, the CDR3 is TGTGCCAGTAGCTCACGGGACAGGGGGGCGAATGAGCAGTTCTTC.

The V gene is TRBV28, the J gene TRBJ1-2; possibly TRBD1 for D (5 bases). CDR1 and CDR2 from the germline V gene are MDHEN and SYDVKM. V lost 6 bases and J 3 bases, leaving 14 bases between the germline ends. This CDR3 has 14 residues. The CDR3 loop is CASSHKGPYYGYTF. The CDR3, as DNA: TGTGCCAGCAGCCACAAGGGGCCTTACTATGGCTACACCTTC.

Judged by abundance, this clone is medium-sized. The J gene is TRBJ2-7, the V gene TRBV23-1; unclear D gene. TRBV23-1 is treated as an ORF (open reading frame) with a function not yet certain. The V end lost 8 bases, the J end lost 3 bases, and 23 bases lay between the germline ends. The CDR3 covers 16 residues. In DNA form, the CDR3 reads TGCGCCAGCCCAGCTGGAGATGGCAGGTCCCTCTACGAGCAGTACTTC. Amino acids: CASPAGDGRSLYEQYF.

CDR3 nucleotides: TGTGCCAGCAGCCTACAGGGGCGGGGGGAGACCCAGTACTTC. It yields the protein CASSLQGRGETQYF. The chain employs TRBV7-3 and TRBJ2-5, with D perhaps given as TRBD1 or TRBD2 (7 bases each). CDR1 is SGHTA, CDR2 FQGTGA, per germline. The CDR3 loop spans 14 amino acids. V was trimmed by 5 bases and J by 5 bases, leaving 15 bases between them.

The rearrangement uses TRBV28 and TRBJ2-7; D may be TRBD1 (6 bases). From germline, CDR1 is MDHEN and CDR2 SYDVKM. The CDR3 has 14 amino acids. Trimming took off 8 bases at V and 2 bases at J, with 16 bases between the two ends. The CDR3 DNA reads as TGTGCCAGCTCCGGGACAAGGGTTACCTACGAGCAGTACTTC. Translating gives CASSGTRVTYEQYF.

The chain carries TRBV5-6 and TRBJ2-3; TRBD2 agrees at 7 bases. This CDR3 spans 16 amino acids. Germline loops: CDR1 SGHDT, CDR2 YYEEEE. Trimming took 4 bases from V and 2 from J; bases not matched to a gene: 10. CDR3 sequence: CASSRTSALFTDTQYF. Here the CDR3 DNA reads TGTGCCAGCAGCAGAACTAGCGCCCTATTCACAGATACGCAGTATTTT.

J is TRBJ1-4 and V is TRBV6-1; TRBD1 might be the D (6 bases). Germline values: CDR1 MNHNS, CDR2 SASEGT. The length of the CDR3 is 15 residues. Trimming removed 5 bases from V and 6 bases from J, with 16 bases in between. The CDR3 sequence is CASSRTGGLDEKLFF. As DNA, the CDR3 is TGTGCCAGCAGTAGAACCGGGGGGCTTGATGAAAAACTGTTTTTT.

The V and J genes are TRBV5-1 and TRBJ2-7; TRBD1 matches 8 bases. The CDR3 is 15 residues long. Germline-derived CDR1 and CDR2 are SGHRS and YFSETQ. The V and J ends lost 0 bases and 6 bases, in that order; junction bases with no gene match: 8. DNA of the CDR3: TGCGCCAGCAGCTTGGTCGGCAGGGGGCAAGCCGAGCAGTACTTC. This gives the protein CASSLVGRGQAEQYF.